The 20 T cell receptor beta chains below come from one sample, sequenced in a study of technical replicates of blood from a few donors. Clones were read by immunoSEQ multiplex PCR, and TCRdb kept only the in-frame ones, dropping some. The table records around 77,000 clones, roughly 92% of them present only once. Sequenced input: T cells isolated from PBMCs. These receptors came from a human donor in good health.

The CDR3 reads CASSSPSRELLLGANVLTF. DNA of the CDR3: TGTGCCAGCAGCTCCCCATCCCGGGAGCTCCTCCTCGGGGCCAACGTCCTGACTTTC. J is TRBJ2-6 and V is TRBV11-1; weak D call: TRBD2 (6 bases). CDR3 length: 19 residues. CDR1 is SGHAT and CDR2 is FQDESV in the germline V gene (reference sequence). The V end was cut by 4 bases, the J end by 4 bases, with 23 bases between.

The chain links TRBV11-2 to TRBJ2-7; D is perhaps TRBD1 (6 bases). The CDR3 contains 15 residues. Looked up from germline, CDR1 is SGHAT and CDR2 is FQNNGV. V lost 6 bases and J lost 7, with 22 bases in between. Here the CDR3 reads CASRPPTGQTVEQYF. The CDR3 region has the DNA TGTGCCAGCAGGCCCCCCACAGGGCAAACCGTGGAGCAGTACTTC.

This chain connects TRBV5-4 to TRBJ2-7; possibly TRBD1 for D (5 bases). V was clipped by 1 base and J by 3 bases, with 11 bases between them. CDR1 and CDR2 (germline): SGHNT, YYREEE (reference sequence). The CDR3 contains 14 residues. This CDR3 is CASSLKQEFYEQYF. DNA of the CDR3: TGTGCCAGCAGCTTGAAACAGGAATTCTACGAGCAGTACTTC. Full variable domain (rest looked up from reference TRBV5-4 and TRBJ2-7): ETGVTQSPTHLIKTRGQQVTLRCSSQSGHNTVSWYQQALGQGPQFIFQYYREEENGRGNFPPRFSGLQFPNYSSELNVNALELDDSALYLCASSLKQEFYEQYFGPGTRLTVT.

This clone was seen just once. The V call is TRBV30, the J call TRBJ1-2; a weak D match, TRBD1 (5 bases). The CDR3 spans 13 residues. V lost 5 bases and J lost 4, with 14 bases in between. CDR1 GTSNPN and CDR2 SVGIG come from the germline V gene (reference sequence). CDR3 amino acids: CAWGAVRAYGYTF. CDR3 nucleotides: TGTGCCTGGGGGGCCGTCAGGGCCTATGGCTACACCTTC.

The chain couples TRBV6-1 to TRBJ2-3; 7 bases are shared with TRBD2. This CDR3 comprises 15 residues. J was trimmed by 1 base and V by 6 bases; bases with no gene match: 7. Germline V lookup: CDR1 MNHNS, CDR2 SASEGT. The CDR3 DNA follows: TGTGCCAGCAGATTCAGCAGCGGGGGCACAGATACGCAGTATTTT. Its translation is CASRFSSGGTDTQYF.

The chain links TRBV27 to TRBJ1-5; D remains ambiguous. The CDR3 is 14 amino acids. The germline CDR1 and CDR2 sequences are MNHEY and SMNVEV (reference sequence). The V gene lost 8 bases and the J gene lost 0 bases, with 11 bases spanning the gap. The CDR3 nucleotides read TGTGCCAGCTCCAGCGCGTATAGCAATCAGCCCCAGCATTTT. Encoded protein: CASSSAYSNQPQHF.

This clone was detected only once. The J gene is TRBJ2-7, the V gene TRBV4-2, with 7 bases that match TRBD1. Trimming took 2 bases from V and 5 from J; bases not matched to a gene: 12. CDR1 is LGHNA and CDR2 is YNFKEQ in the germline V gene. CDR3 length equals 16 residues. The CDR3, as DNA: TGTGCCAGCAGCCAATCCTTCGACAGGGAGTGGGACGAGCAGTACTTC. It translates to CASSQSFDREWDEQYF.

The chain carries TRBV4-1 and TRBJ2-3, with D possibly being TRBD2 (5 bases). Between the trimmed V and J ends, which lost 1 base and 6 bases, there was a span of 17 bases. CDR3 size: 16 residues. Germline CDR1 MGHRA, CDR2 YSYEKL. The CDR3 protein is CASSQGGGLASDTQYF. Here the CDR3 DNA reads TGCGCCAGCAGCCAAGGGGGTGGGCTAGCCTCCGATACGCAGTATTTT.

In its sample, this clone was seen once. The rearrangement links TRBV9 to TRBJ1-1; 9 bases are a match to TRBD1. V lost 3 bases to trimming and J lost 4 bases; unmatched junction nucleotides: 16. CDR3 length: 18 amino acids. In germline, CDR1 is SGDLS, CDR2 YYNGEE. The CDR3 bases are TGTGCCAGCAGCGGTCGAACAGGGGGCGATTTAACTGGCACTGAAGCTTTCTTT. The encoded protein is CASSGRTGGDLTGTEAFF.

The CDR3, as DNA: TGCGCCAGCAGCGGGGGAGCGGGAGGGGGGTCCTACGAGCAGTACTTC. This gives the protein CASSGGAGGGSYEQYF. The chain is built from TRBV5-1 and TRBJ2-7; 10 bases align to TRBD2. V was pared by 4 bases and J by 1 base, with 8 bases of the junction left unmatched. CDR3 length: 16 amino acids. Germline assignment: CDR1 SGHRS and CDR2 YFSETQ.

This chain's CDR3 is CASSYRGSQETQYF. DNA of the CDR3: TGTGCCAGCAGTTACAGAGGTTCACAAGAGACCCAGTACTTC. The rearrangement joins TRBV6-5 to TRBJ2-5; D is uncertain. Per germline, CDR1 MNHEY and CDR2 SVGAGI. Trimming stripped 2 bases from V and 2 bases from J, with 9 bases between. This CDR3 spans 14 amino acids.

The chain carries TRBV13 and TRBJ2-1; 8 nucleotides align to TRBD1. The junction had 7 bases not matched to a gene; V was cut back by 3 bases and J by 9 bases. CDR3 length: 14 residues. Germline lookup yields CDR1 PRHDT and CDR2 FYEKMQ (reference sequence). The CDR3 protein is CASSFQGAATEQFF. CDR3 bases: TGTGCCAGCAGCTTTCAGGGGGCGGCAACTGAGCAGTTCTTC. The full variable domain, completed using reference TRBV13 and TRBJ2-1, is AAGVIQSPRHLIKEKRETATLKCYPIPRHDTVYWYQQGPGQDPQFLISFYEKMQSDKGSIPDRFSAQQFSDYHSELNMSSLELGDSALYFCASSFQGAATEQFFGPGTRLTVL.

The chain carries TRBV9 and TRBJ2-2, with D possibly being TRBD2 (5 bases). This CDR3 contains 15 residues. V was cut by 0 bases and J by 4 bases, with 10 bases left in between. Per germline, CDR1 SGDLS and CDR2 YYNGEE. CDR3 protein: CASSVGGSTTGELFF. CDR3 coding DNA: TGTGCCAGCAGCGTAGGAGGGAGCACCACCGGGGAGCTGTTTTTT.

CDR3 protein: CASSFSGDQPQHF. The DNA of the CDR3 is TGCGCCAGCAGCTTCTCAGGGGATCAGCCCCAGCATTTT. The chain combines TRBV5-1 with TRBJ1-5; a possible D gene is TRBD1 (6 bases). Germline-derived CDR1 and CDR2 are SGHRS and YFSETQ. This CDR3 comprises 13 residues. The V gene lost 2 bases and the J gene lost 5 bases, with 8 bases spanning the gap.

The chain employs TRBV30 and TRBJ1-2, with 7 positions matching TRBD1. J lost 4 bases, V lost 5 bases, and 10 bases had no gene match. The CDR3 consists of 14 residues. Germline CDR1 reads GTSNPN; CDR2 reads SVGIG (reference sequence). CDR3 bases: TGTGCCTGGGGTGGGCGGGACAGTCCCTATGGCTACACCTTC. As protein: CAWGGRDSPYGYTF.

This clone came up once. This chain connects TRBV7-9 to TRBJ1-4; D is perhaps TRBD1 (6 bases). V shed 4 bases and J shed 7 bases, with 16 bases lying between them. Germline V gives CDR1 SEHNR, CDR2 FQNEAQ (reference sequence). This CDR3 region has 15 residues. In DNA form, the CDR3 reads TGTGCCAGCAGCTACCTACAGGGTCGTGGTGAAAAACTGTTTTTT. This translates into CASSYLQGRGEKLFF.

The chain uses TRBV21-1 and TRBJ2-4; the D call TRBD1 from the table was never checked on the DNA. TRBV21-1 is given as a pseudogene. This CDR3 is built from 22 residues. This chain's CDR3 is CASSKSPIWTGNYSAAKNIQYF. The CDR3 nucleotides are TGTGCTAGCAGCAAAAGCCCTATTTGGACAGGGAATTACTCGGCGGCCAAAAACATTCAGTACTTC.

V gene TRBV7-9 combines with J gene TRBJ2-1; D not certain. The CDR3 totals 13 residues. CDR1 and CDR2 (germline): SEHNR, FQNEAQ (reference sequence). The germline V and J ends were trimmed by 7 bases and 3 bases, with 10 bases remaining between them. CDR3 bases: TGTGCCAGCACCCTCCCAGGCTACAATGAGCAGTTCTTC. Residues: CASTLPGYNEQFF.

There are a few counts of this clone. The V call is TRBV9, the J call TRBJ2-7, with 10 bases matching TRBD1. The trim removed 3 bases at V and 3 bases at J, leaving 9 bases unmatched. Germline values: CDR1 SGDLS, CDR2 YYNGEE. The length of the CDR3 is 16 residues. For the CDR3, the DNA is TGTGCCAGCAGCGCCCTGGCGACAGGGGGCATCTACGAGCAGTACTTC. Its protein is CASSALATGGIYEQYF.

This clone has just a few counts. The chain recombines TRBV4-1 with TRBJ1-4; 7 bases line up with TRBD1. The ends lost 1 base at V and 8 bases at J; junction bases unmatched: 13. CDR1 and CDR2 (germline): MGHRA, YSYEKL. This CDR3 contains 17 residues. The CDR3 region has the DNA TGCGCCAGCAGCCAAGTTTTAGTCCGGCAGGGGGGAGAAAAACTGTTTTTT. As protein: CASSQVLVRQGGEKLFF.